Listed here are 15 T cell receptor beta chains from one sample, sequenced in a study of cytomegalovirus exposure and HLA in healthy donors. PCR involved 60 Vbeta and 13 Jbeta primers. Data came from immunoSEQ multiplex PCR; TCRdb stores just in-frame clones and leaves some out. This sample has 150,000 to 200,000 clones, with around 80% found just once. The sample was PBMCs. These receptors came from a woman aged 25 to 39 in good health and CMV-seropositive.

The rearrangement links TRBV5-1 to TRBJ2-7, with D tentatively TRBD1 (7 bases). CDR1 and CDR2 from the germline V gene are SGHRS and YFSETQ. The CDR3 spans 13 residues. V was shortened by 4 bases and J by 3 bases, with 11 bases between the two germline ends. Here the CDR3 DNA reads TGCGCCAGCAGCCGCGGGACAGACTACGAGCAGTACTTC. Translating it yields CASSRGTDYEQYF.

V and J are TRBV27 and TRBJ1-1, with 7 bases aligning to TRBD1. This CDR3 is 15 amino acids long. CDR1 and CDR2 (germline): MNHEY, SMNVEV (reference sequence). The V and J ends lost 4 bases and 1 base, in that order; junction bases with no gene match: 6. Here the CDR3 reads CASSSMDRPNTEAFF. The CDR3 DNA reads as TGTGCCAGCAGTTCCATGGACAGGCCGAACACTGAAGCTTTCTTT.

V and J are TRBV2 and TRBJ1-1, with TRBD1 matching 9 bases. The CDR3 is 14 residues long. CDR1 is SNHLY and CDR2 is FYNNEI in the germline V gene. Trimming took 7 bases from V and 5 from J; bases not matched to a gene: 8. The CDR3 DNA is TGTGCCAGCAAGAGGGACAGGGAGGTTACTGAAGCTTTCTTT. Translation: CASKRDREVTEAFF.

V gene TRBV4-3 combines with J gene TRBJ2-1, with D uncertain. Trimming left V 4 bases short and J 4 bases short, with 14 bases between. The germline V gene has CDR1 LGHNA and CDR2 YSLEER. The CDR3 runs to 15 residues. The CDR3 loop is CASSRSSTPYNEQFF. In nucleotides, the CDR3 is TGCGCCAGCAGCCGGTCTAGTACTCCATACAATGAGCAGTTCTTC.

This sequence joins TRBV5-1 and TRBJ2-5; the match to TRBD2 covers 11 bases. Per germline, CDR1 SGHRS and CDR2 YFSETQ. This CDR3 comprises 14 residues. Germline trimming cut 5 bases from V and 5 bases from J; bases unmatched to any gene: 5. In DNA, the CDR3 is TGCGCCAGCAGACGGGGACTAGCGGACGAGACCCAGTACTTC. This translates into CASRRGLADETQYF.

The J gene is TRBJ1-1, the V gene TRBV6-5, with D possibly TRBD1 on 6 matching bases. Germline V gene lookup returns CDR1 MNHEY and CDR2 SVGAGI. Deletions cut 8 bases from V and 1 base from J, with 14 bases between. The CDR3 is 14 amino acids. CDR3 nucleotide sequence: TGTGCCAGCGGATACAGGGTTCCGAACACTGAAGCTTTCTTT. It specifies CASGYRVPNTEAFF.

Turning to this clone: Other DNA sequences within the sample encode an identical CDR3. This sequence joins TRBV7-2 and TRBJ2-7, with 8 bases that match TRBD2. CDR3 length: 14 residues. With V trimmed by 1 base and J by 3 bases, 2 bases remained unmatched. CDR1 is SGHTA, CDR2 FQGNSA, per germline. DNA of the CDR3: TGTGCCAGCAGCTTAGGGGGGACTAGCTACGAGCAGTACTTC. Encoded protein: CASSLGGTSYEQYF.

The gene calls are TRBV5-6 and TRBJ1-5; D might be TRBD1 (6 bases). The germline gives CDR1 SGHDT, CDR2 YYEEEE. The length of the CDR3 is 15 residues. Trimming pared 3 bases from V and 7 bases from J, leaving 17 bases between. CDR3 sequence (DNA): TGTGCCAGCAGCTACCAGGGACAATCAAGGCAGCCCCAGCATTTT. As protein: CASSYQGQSRQPQHF.

The chain recombines TRBV19 with TRBJ1-2; D is perhaps TRBD1 (5 bases). This CDR3 is built from 15 residues. Germline V gene sequence: CDR1 LNHDA, CDR2 SQIVND (reference sequence). V was clipped by 4 bases and J by 0 bases, with 12 bases between them. As DNA, the CDR3 is TGTGCCAGTAGTACCCCGACAGTCTCTAACTATGGCTACACCTTC. Its translation: CASSTPTVSNYGYTF.

The genes are TRBV5-4 and TRBJ1-1, with D uncertain. V gave up 0 bases and J gave up 4 bases, with 10 bases separating them. Germline V gene sequence: CDR1 SGHNT, CDR2 YYREEE (reference sequence). This CDR3 has 14 residues. CDR3 loop: CASSLDGLGTEAFF. For the CDR3, the DNA is TGTGCCAGCAGCTTGGACGGTCTCGGCACTGAAGCTTTCTTT.

J is TRBJ1-5 and V is TRBV19, with D possibly matching TRBD1 (5 bases). Trimming pared 4 bases from V and 0 bases from J, leaving 13 bases between. In germline, CDR1 is LNHDA, CDR2 SQIVND (reference sequence). The CDR3 consists of 16 residues. CDR3 nucleotide sequence: TGTGCCAGTAGTACCCCCCGGGGGGTTAGCAATCAGCCCCAGCATTTT. Protein sequence: CASSTPRGVSNQPQHF.

This chain connects TRBV6-5 to TRBJ2-5, with a possible D match to TRBD2 (5 bases). CDR1 is MNHEY and CDR2 is SVGAGI in the germline V gene. The CDR3 totals 15 residues. With 3 bases removed from V and 2 bases from J, the gap between germline ends came to 13 bases. The CDR3 DNA sequence: TGTGCCAGCAGTTATGGGGAAGCGGTTCAAGAGACCCAGTACTTC. It is translated as CASSYGEAVQETQYF.

Comments on this clone: A read error may account for a junction end that differs from germline. The genes are TRBV2 and TRBJ2-1; 7 bases are a match to TRBD1. Germline CDR1 SNHLY, CDR2 FYNNEI. This CDR3 region has 15 residues. The CDR3 region is CASSERGLSSNEQFF. The CDR3 coding sequence is TGTGCCAGCAGTGAGAGGGGGCTGTCCTCCAATGAGCAGTTCTTC.

A single count supports this clone. This sequence joins TRBV28 and TRBJ1-4; D is perhaps TRBD1 (6 bases). The CDR3 runs to 14 residues. Between the trimmed V and J ends, which lost 3 bases and 8 bases, there was a span of 13 bases. Germline assignment: CDR1 MDHEN and CDR2 SYDVKM. The CDR3 loop reads CASSFGLRGEKLFF. The CDR3 DNA reads TGTGCCAGCAGTTTTGGATTGAGGGGGGAAAAACTGTTTTTT.

The J gene is TRBJ1-6, the V gene TRBV4-1; perhaps TRBD1 as D (6 bases). The ends were cut back, 0 bases at V and 9 bases at J, with 15 bases in the middle. This CDR3 has 16 residues. CDR1 and CDR2 from the germline V gene are MGHRA and YSYEKL. CDR3: CASSQDRAGVGSPLHF. Here the CDR3 DNA reads TGCGCCAGCAGCCAAGATCGGGCAGGGGTTGGTTCACCCCTCCACTTT.